One and the same sample provided the 18 T cell receptor beta chains below, sequenced in a study of PD-L1 blockade in urothelial cancer. Using immunoSEQ multiplex PCR, the repertoire was profiled, and TCRdb retains in-frame clones only, with some absent. The sample includes more than 60,000 clones, about 90% of them seen just once. Time point described: peripheral blood 6 weeks after treatment start. The sample was PBMCs, taken around atezolizumab (anti-PD-L1) treatment. The receptors come from a man between 60 and 75 years old with urothelial cancer.

This chain uses TRBV5-6 with TRBJ1-5, with D tentatively TRBD1 (5 bases). CDR3 length: 12 amino acids. CDR1 is SGHDT and CDR2 is YYEEEE in the germline V gene. The V and J ends lost 4 bases and 15 bases respectively, with 17 bases between them. CDR3 region: CASSLSPGLWHF. The CDR3 DNA reads TGTGCCAGCAGCCTTTCGCCGGGACTATGGCATTTT.

The chain uses TRBV9 and TRBJ2-1, with TRBD1 matching 10 bases. The V and J ends lost 4 bases and 7 bases, in that order; junction bases with no gene match: 17. CDR1 is SGDLS and CDR2 is YYNGEE in the germline V gene. The CDR3 consists of 18 residues. The CDR3 region is CASSPPGTGVSFSNEQFF. CDR3 in DNA: TGTGCCAGCAGCCCTCCCGGGACAGGGGTTTCGTTTTCTAATGAGCAGTTCTTC.

The gene calls are TRBV28 and TRBJ2-2; D not certain. V lost 6 bases, J lost 6 bases, and 8 bases lay in between. The germline CDR1 and CDR2 sequences are MDHEN and SYDVKM. CDR3 length: 12 residues. CDR3 sequence reads: CASRAPSGELFF. The CDR3 nucleotides read TGTGCCAGCAGGGCCCCTTCCGGGGAGCTGTTTTTT.

The genes are TRBV15 and TRBJ1-1; 7 positions match TRBD1. CDR3 length: 15 amino acids. J lost 5 bases, V lost 1 base, and 7 bases had no gene match. In germline, CDR1 is LNHNV, CDR2 YYDKDF (reference sequence). CDR3 sequence reads: CATSRGQGRGTEAFF. The CDR3 bases are TGTGCCACCAGCAGAGGACAGGGACGGGGGACTGAAGCTTTCTTT.

This clone was detected once. The rearrangement joins TRBV7-8 to TRBJ2-7, with D possibly TRBD1 on 8 matching bases. Germline V gene sequence: CDR1 SGHVS, CDR2 FQNEAQ. This CDR3 spans 16 amino acids. V was trimmed by 5 bases and J by 1 base, leaving 18 bases between them. CDR3 nucleotides: TGTGCCAGCAGCCCGAGAGGACAGGGAGGGTCCTACGAGCAGTACTTC. Protein sequence: CASSPRGQGGSYEQYF.

CDR3 nucleotides: TGCGCCAGCAGCCAAATAATGAGGGCTGGTAACTATGGCTACACCTTC. Amino acids: CASSQIMRAGNYGYTF. This chain links TRBV4-1 with TRBJ1-2; the D is unclear. The CDR3 runs 16 residues. The V gene lost 2 bases and the J gene lost 1 base, with 14 bases spanning the gap. Germline V lookup: CDR1 MGHRA, CDR2 YSYEKL.

CDR3 sequence (DNA): TGTGCCAGCAGCTTTCGACAGTCCAGGGACGAGCAGTACTTC. Encoded protein: CASSFRQSRDEQYF. This chain joins TRBV7-8 and TRBJ2-7; possible D gene TRBD1, 5 bases. The CDR3 totals 14 residues. Trimming took 3 bases from V and 5 from J, leaving 14 bases between them. Looked up from germline, CDR1 is SGHVS and CDR2 is FQNEAQ.

V usage is TRBV19 and J usage is TRBJ2-5, with 9 bases that match TRBD2. Trimming took 6 bases from V and 4 from J; bases not matched to a gene: 9. Per the germline V gene, CDR1 is LNHDA and CDR2 is SQIVND (reference sequence). The CDR3 totals 15 residues. The CDR3 protein is CASSNRAGGGETQYF. The CDR3 DNA sequence: TGTGCCAGTAGCAATAGGGCGGGAGGGGGAGAGACCCAGTACTTC. The full variable domain, completed using reference TRBV19 and TRBJ2-5, is DGGITQSPKYLFRKEGQNVTLSCEQNLNHDAMYWYRQDPGQGLRLIYYSQIVNDFQKGDIAEGYSVSREKKESFPLTVTSAQKNPTAFYLCASSNRAGGGETQYFGPGTRLLVL.

J is TRBJ2-7 and V is TRBV28; the match to TRBD2 covers 10 bases. CDR3 length: 19 amino acids. The V and J ends lost 5 bases and 7 bases, in that order; junction bases with no gene match: 23. Germline CDR1 and CDR2: MDHEN and SYDVKM. The DNA of the CDR3 is TGTGCCAGCAGTCTAATCGTCGGCCTAGCGGGGGCACCGGGAGGAGAGCAGTACTTC. Encoded protein: CASSLIVGLAGAPGGEQYF.

The chain is built from TRBV15 and TRBJ1-6; D is ambiguous. V lost 3 bases and J 9 bases, leaving 6 bases between the germline ends. Germline CDR1 reads LNHNV; CDR2 reads YYDKDF (reference sequence). The CDR3 covers 12 residues. CDR3 sequence: CATSSYGSPLHF. In DNA form, the CDR3 reads TGTGCCACCAGCAGCTACGGTTCACCCCTCCACTTT.

V usage is TRBV11-3 and J usage is TRBJ1-1; D is unclear. The CDR3 runs to 12 residues. Trimming removed 1 base from V and 10 bases from J, with 10 bases in between. Germline V gene sequence: CDR1 SGHNT, CDR2 YENEEA. CDR3 sequence (DNA): TGTGCCAGCAGCTTAGGTGGGCAGCCAGCTTTCTTT. Protein: CASSLGGQPAFF.

The chain uses TRBV4-3 and TRBJ2-4; D might be TRBD1 (6 bases). The CDR3 sequence is 15 residues long. Germline assignment: CDR1 LGHNA and CDR2 YSLEER. Deletions cut 0 bases from V and 8 bases from J, with 14 bases between. The CDR3 region has the DNA TGCGCCAGCAGCCAAGACAGCAGGGGTTTAGACATTCAGTACTTC. Its protein product is CASSQDSRGLDIQYF.

J is TRBJ2-2 and V is TRBV6-5, with D perhaps matching TRBD2 (6 bases). This CDR3 spans 14 amino acids. Germline CDR1 and CDR2: MNHEY and SVGAGI. V gave up 6 bases and J gave up 9 bases, with 17 bases separating them. The CDR3 loop reads CASRILSGGRELFF. CDR3 nucleotide sequence: TGTGCCAGCAGGATCCTTTCCGGAGGGAGGGAGCTGTTTTTT.

The V gene is TRBV19, the J gene TRBJ1-3; the D is unclear. Germline V gene data show CDR1 as LNHDA and CDR2 as SQIVND (reference sequence). V lost 3 bases and J lost 0, with 6 bases in between. The CDR3 runs 14 residues. The DNA for the CDR3 is TGTGCCAGTAGTATTTTCAGCTCTGGAAACACCATATATTTT. Protein sequence: CASSIFSSGNTIYF.

The chain uses TRBV28 and TRBJ2-1, with D unresolved. CDR1 MDHEN and CDR2 SYDVKM come from the germline V gene. V shed 6 bases and J shed 15 bases, with 21 bases lying between them. The CDR3 loop spans 13 amino acids. In DNA, the CDR3 is TGTGCCAGCAGCCCGACGGCCAGGCCTCGACGGTTCTTC. This encodes CASSPTARPRRFF. The whole variable domain, filled in from reference TRBV28 and TRBJ2-1, reads DVKVTQSSRYLVKRTGEKVFLECVQDMDHENMFWYRQDPGLGLRLIYFSYDVKMKEKGDIPEGYSVSREKKERFSLILESASTNQTSMYLCASSPTARPRRFFGPGTRLTVL.

The rearrangement uses TRBV7-3 and TRBJ1-2, with 8 bases aligning to TRBD1. The CDR3 runs 15 residues. Trimming removed 5 bases from V and 5 bases from J; junction bases left unmatched: 10. Germline V gene lookup returns CDR1 SGHTA and CDR2 FQGTGA. CDR3 residues: CASSPNGQGRYGYTF. The CDR3 coding sequence is TGTGCCAGCAGCCCTAACGGACAGGGCAGATATGGCTACACCTTC.

This chain connects TRBV6-5 to TRBJ2-7; a weak D match, TRBD1 (6 bases). The CDR3 covers 13 residues. V was cut by 6 bases and J by 3 bases, with 12 bases left in between. The germline V gene encodes CDR1 MNHEY and CDR2 SVGAGI. The CDR3 DNA reads as TGTGCCAGCAGGCCGGGACACAACTACGAGCAGTACTTC. It specifies CASRPGHNYEQYF.

The CDR3 spells CASSQDLMSRLSAFF. Here the CDR3 DNA reads TGTGCCAGCAGCCAAGATCTTATGTCGAGATTGTCGGCTTTCTTT. V usage is TRBV4-2 and J usage is TRBJ1-1; D unclear. Germline V gene data show CDR1 as LGHNA and CDR2 as YNFKEQ. The CDR3 consists of 15 residues. The ends were cut back, 0 bases at V and 11 bases at J, with 19 bases in the middle.